Listed below are T cell receptor delta chains from one sample, sequenced in a study of gamma-delta T cells after stem cell transplantation. TCRdb called clones anew from the RT-PCR reads with CATT. The repertoire holds over 8,500 delta-chain clones, with about 1.2% as singletons. Material for sequencing was gamma-delta T cells. The receptors derive from a human donor. It is not recorded whose cells these are; they may come from a transplant donor. Both conserved end residues are part of each CDR3. Fields, in order: D gene, V gene, clone size, CDR3 length, J gene, CDR3 protein, CDR3 DNA. A D gene is named only where the DNA matches it firmly. Where a row states a size, it is once, few, many or the class of an expanded clone; other rows omit it.

TRDD3	TRDV2	-	18	TRDJ1	CACDTVELGDTDTDKLIF	TGTGCCTGTGACACCGTCGAACTGGGGGATACGGACACCGATAAACTCATCTTT
TRDD3	TRDV2	few	16	TRDJ1	CACEPLLGDTDDKLIF	TGTGCCTGTGAACCCCTACTGGGGGATACGGACGATAAACTCATCTTT
TRDD3	TRDV2	many	17	TRDJ1	CACDTLGDKGYTDKLIF	TGTGCCTGTGACACCCTGGGGGATAAGGGGTACACCGATAAACTCATCTTT
TRDD3	TRDV2	many	16	TRDJ4	CACDRLGDTAGRPLIF	TGTGCCTGTGACAGGTTGGGGGATACCGCAGGCAGACCCCTGATCTTT
TRDD3	TRDV2	-	16	TRDJ1	CACDPLGDPGTDKLIF	TGTGCCTGTGATCCCCTGGGGGATCCGGGCACCGATAAACTCATCTTT
TRDD3	TRDV2	medium-sized	20	TRDJ3	CACDTSWGYPSSWDTRQMFF	TGTGCCTGTGACACCTCCTGGGGATACCCCAGCTCCTGGGACACCCGACAGATGTTTTTC
TRDD3	TRDV2	medium-sized	18	TRDJ1	CACDTVGTGGYAGDKLIF	TGTGCCTGTGACACCGTCGGTACTGGGGGATACGCGGGCGATAAACTCATCTTT
-	TRDV2	many	14	TRDJ1	CACDKLDYTDKLIF	TGTGCCTGTGACAAGCTGGACTACACCGATAAACTCATCTTT
TRDD3	TRDV2	many	17	TRDJ1	CACDTVTGGRYTDKLIF	TGTGCCTGTGACACGGTTACTGGGGGACGGTACACCGATAAACTCATCTTT
-	TRDV2	medium-sized	15	TRDJ1	CACDTLSIGADKLIF	TGTGCCTGTGACACCCTCTCCATAGGGGCCGATAAACTCATCTTT
TRDD3	TRDV2	medium-sized	18	TRDJ1	CACDTVLGSPSRTDKLIF	TGTGCCTGTGACACGGTACTGGGGTCCCCTTCTCGCACCGATAAACTCATCTTT
-	TRDV2	many	17	TRDJ1	CACDPLHAGSSTDKLIF	TGTGCCTGTGACCCCCTCCATGCCGGGTCTTCGACCGATAAACTCATCTTT
TRDD3	TRDV2	few	16	TRDJ1	CACEKLGDTDDDKLIF	TGTGCCTGTGAGAAGCTGGGGGATACGGACGACGATAAACTCATCTTT
TRDD3	TRDV2	few	22	TRDJ3	CACDTAGGYDVRGSWDTRQMFF	TGTGCCTGTGACACCGCTGGGGGATACGACGTGAGGGGGTCCTGGGACACCCGACAGATGTTTTTC
-	TRDV2	medium-sized	16	TRDJ1	CACDGVGVTHTDKLIF	TGTGCCTGTGACGGGGTCGGAGTGACCCACACCGATAAACTCATCTTT
TRDD3	TRDV2	few	19	TRDJ1	CACDMVTGGYATGTDKLIF	TGTGCCTGTGACATGGTTACTGGGGGATACGCGACTGGTACCGATAAACTCATCTTT
TRDD3	TRDV2	many	17	TRDJ1	CACDTVWGMEYTDKLIF	TGTGCCTGTGACACCGTCTGGGGGATGGAATACACCGATAAACTCATCTTT
TRDD3	TRDV2	-	19	TRDJ1	CACDAVSGGYAPNTDKLIF	TGTGCCTGTGACGCCGTCTCTGGGGGATACGCGCCCAACACCGATAAACTCATCTTT
TRDD3	TRDV2	medium-sized	17	TRDJ1	CACDTLGDTRAQDKLIF	TGTGCCTGTGACACGCTGGGGGATACGCGTGCTCAGGATAAACTCATCTTT
-	TRDV2	medium-sized	16	TRDJ1	CACDTVEVWDTDKLIF	TGTGCCTGTGACACCGTGGAGGTATGGGACACCGATAAACTCATCTTT
TRDD3	TRDV2	-	18	TRDJ1	CACDTVGLGGSNTDKLIF	TGTGCCTGTGACACCGTCGGGCTGGGGGGATCTAACACCGATAAACTCATCTTT
TRDD3	TRDV2	few	17	TRDJ1	CACDTVPTGGYTDKLIF	TGTGCCTGTGACACCGTCCCAACTGGGGGATACACCGATAAACTCATCTTT
-	TRDV2	few	18	TRDJ3	CACDTMAGASWDTRQMFF	TGTGCCTGTGACACTATGGCTGGGGCTTCCTGGGACACCCGACAGATGTTTTTC
TRDD3	TRDV2	few	18	TRDJ3	CACDTLGDTFWDTRQMFF	TGTGCCTGTGACACGCTGGGGGATACGTTCTGGGACACCCGACAGATGTTTTTC
TRDD3	TRDV2	medium-sized	18	TRDJ1	CACDALGDTERYTDKLIF	TGTGCCTGTGATGCCTTGGGGGATACTGAGCGGTACACCGATAAACTCATCTTT
-	TRDV2	medium-sized	19	TRDJ1	CACDTPFSASDRDTDKLIF	TGTGCCTGTGACACCCCTTTCTCGGCGTCGGATCGGGATACCGATAAACTCATCTTT
TRDD3	TRDV2	many	15	TRDJ1	CACDKWGIRGDKLIF	TGTGCCTGTGACAAATGGGGGATACGGGGCGATAAACTCATCTTT
TRDD3	TRDV2	medium-sized	17	TRDJ1	CACDTVGGIRGTDKLIF	TGTGCCTGTGACACCGTAGGAGGGATACGGGGGACCGATAAACTCATCTTT
TRDD3	TRDV2	medium-sized	17	TRDJ1	CACDTLVTGATWKGLIF	TGTGCCTGTGACACCCTGGTGACTGGGGCAACCTGGAAAGGACTCATCTTT
TRDD3	TRDV2	few	19	TRDJ1	CACDTVNWGKASYTDKLIF	TGTGCCTGTGACACCGTCAACTGGGGAAAGGCCTCGTACACCGATAAACTCATCTTT
TRDD3	TRDV2	few	20	TRDJ3	CACDTTTGGAPSWDTRQMFF	TGTGCCTGTGACACCACCACTGGGGGAGCGCCGTCCTGGGACACCCGACAGATGTTTTTC
TRDD3	TRDV2	-	19	TRDJ1	CACDTGSLLLGTPLDKLIF	TGTGCCTGTGACACCGGGTCACTGTTACTGGGGACCCCTCTCGATAAACTCATCTTT
TRDD3	TRDV2	few	19	TRDJ1	CACDSVLGDTPLNTDKLIF	TGTGCCTGTGACTCCGTACTGGGGGATACGCCCTTGAACACCGATAAACTCATCTTT
TRDD3	TRDV2	-	16	TRDJ1	CARDPLGDTKTDKLIF	TGTGCCCGTGACCCACTGGGGGATACGAAGACCGATAAACTCATCTTT
TRDD3	TRDV2	many	17	TRDJ1	CACDSLLGDPYTDKLIF	TGTGCCTGTGACTCTTTACTGGGGGATCCATACACCGATAAACTCATCTTT
TRDD3	TRDV2	many	19	TRDJ1	CACDIVSGDTGPWADKLIF	TGTGCCTGTGACATCGTAAGCGGGGATACAGGGCCCTGGGCCGATAAACTCATCTTT
TRDD3	TRDV2	medium-sized	18	TRDJ1	CACDSILGDTGITDKLIF	TGTGCCTGTGACTCTATACTGGGGGATACGGGGATCACCGATAAACTCATCTTT
TRDD3	TRDV2	few	17	TRDJ1	CACDTLLGDTGSDKLIF	TGTGCCTGTGACACCTTACTGGGGGATACGGGATCCGATAAACTCATCTTT
TRDD3	TRDV2	medium-sized	17	TRDJ1	CACEHLLGDTPTDKLIF	TGTGCCTGTGAACACCTGCTGGGGGATACGCCCACCGATAAACTCATCTTT
TRDD3	TRDV2	-	18	TRDJ3	CACNTAGDRSWDTRQMFF	TGTGCCTGTAACACCGCTGGGGATAGGTCCTGGGACACCCGACAGATGTTTTTC
TRDD3	TRDV2	-	14	TRDJ1	CACVQLGDTDKLIF	TGTGCCTGTGTCCAACTGGGGGACACCGATAAACTCATCTTT
TRDD3	TRDV2	many	18	TRDJ1	CACDTVGTGGESTDKLIF	TGTGCCTGTGACACCGTAGGTACTGGGGGAGAAAGCACCGATAAACTCATCTTT
-	TRDV2	medium-sized	19	TRDJ1	CACDTVEMMGSYTTDKLIF	TGTGCCTGTGACACCGTCGAAATGATGGGTTCGTATACCACCGATAAACTCATCTTT
TRDD3	TRDV2	medium-sized	17	TRDJ1	CACDTLAGGLHQFKLIF	TGTGCCTGTGACACGCTAGCTGGGGGATTGCACCAATTTAAACTCATCTTT
-	TRDV2	-	15	TRDJ1	CACDTLSGYTDKLIF	TGTGCCTGTGACACCCTATCCGGTTACACCGATAAACTCATCTTT
TRDD3	TRDV2	-	16	TRDJ1	CACDPLLGDTGDKLIF	TGTGCCTGTGACCCGCTTCTGGGGGATACCGGCGATAAACTCATCTTT
-	TRDV2	medium-sized	17	TRDJ2	CACDTVEGVHLTAQLFF	TGTGCCTGTGACACCGTAGAGGGGGTACACTTGACAGCACAACTCTTCTTT
TRDD3	TRDV2	many	17	TRDJ1	CACDAITGGYAADKLTF	TGTGCCTGTGACGCCATTACTGGGGGATACGCGGCCGATAAACTCACCTTT
TRDD3	TRDV2	-	17	TRDJ1	CACNPLGDSSDTDKLIF	TGTGCCTGTAACCCACTGGGGGATTCGAGCGACACCGATAAACTCATCTTT
TRDD3	TRDV2	-	18	TRDJ1	CACDSVLGTAIAADKLIF	TGTGCCTGTGACTCCGTACTGGGGACAGCCATAGCAGCCGATAAACTCATCTTT
TRDD3	TRDV2	few	17	TRDJ1	CACDLLLGDTRTDKLIF	TGTGCCTGTGACTTACTACTGGGGGATACGCGCACCGATAAACTCATCTTT
-	TRDV2	medium-sized	16	TRDJ1	CACDTVGFSPTDKLIF	TGTGCCTGTGACACCGTGGGGTTCTCGCCCACCGATAAACTCATCTTT